A selection of T cell receptor beta chains follows, all from one sample in a study of T cell repertoires in cytomegalovirus infection. From the reads, TCRdb called clonotypes with MiXCR, one entry per CDR3 protein. The repertoire holds over 150,000 distinct CDR3 sequences, with about 17% as singletons. Sequenced input: CD8+ T cells from PBMCs. Receptors were obtained from a human donor in good health (CMV status not recorded). Some clones in this sample may be carry-over from other donors' samples. Each CDR3 is given with its conserved first and last residue. D genes are given only for firm matches. Some rows mark clone size as missing; the rest say once, few, many or name a class of expanded clone.

d_call clone_size j_call v_call cdr3_aa cdr3_nt
TRBD2 - TRBJ2-7 TRBV13 CASSSGTSGHEQYF TGTGCCAGCAGCTCCGGGACTAGCGGCCACGAGCAGTACTTC
- - TRBJ2-7 TRBV10-3 CAISDNPIYEQYF TGTGCCATCAGTGACAATCCGATATACGAGCAGTACTTC
TRBD2 - TRBJ2-2 TRBV7-9 CASSDGGGPNTGELFF TGTGCCAGCAGCGATGGCGGGGGACCGAACACCGGGGAGCTGTTTTTT
- few TRBJ1-2 TRBV7-9 CASSLVTTHMRYGYTF TGTGCCAGCAGCTTAGTGACAACGCATATGCGATATGGCTACACCTTC
- few TRBJ2-7 TRBV11-2 CASSEPTGPPYEQYF TGTGCCAGCAGCGAACCAACAGGGCCCCCCTACGAGCAGTACTTC
TRBD2 many TRBJ2-3 TRBV4-2 CASSQEGPSGGGGDTQYF TGTGCCAGCAGCCAAGAAGGCCCTAGCGGGGGCGGGGGAGATACGCAGTATTTT
- - TRBJ1-2 TRBV11-2 CASSISIQGSANYGYTF TGTGCCAGCAGCATTTCAATCCAGGGTTCTGCTAACTATGGCTACACCTTC
TRBD2 few TRBJ2-1 TRBV29-1 CSVVGGSYNEQFF TGCAGCGTCGTGGGGGGGTCCTACAATGAGCAGTTCTTC
TRBD2 few TRBJ2-1 TRBV6-1 CASSPRLLTSDGLHNEQFF TGTGCCAGCAGTCCTCGCCTTCTTACTAGCGATGGGCTTCACAATGAGCAGTTCTTC
- few TRBJ2-5 TRBV5-6 CASELKGIGETQYF TGTGCCAGCGAATTAAAAGGGATAGGGGAGACCCAGTACTTC
- few TRBJ2-5 TRBV5-1 CASSLGGQLETQYF TGCGCCAGCAGCTTGGGAGGACAGTTGGAGACCCAGTACTTC
- - TRBJ2-5 TRBV12-3/TRBV12-4 CASSQGGQGVTQYF TGTGCCAGCAGCCAGGGGGGCCAGGGGGTGACCCAGTACTTC
TRBD1 - TRBJ2-7 TRBV29-1 CSVEGTGASYEQYF TGCAGCGTGGAAGGGACAGGGGCCTCCTACGAGCAGTACTTC
TRBD1 many TRBJ2-1 TRBV6-5 CASSYPRDRGGDEQFF TGTGCCAGCAGTTACCCCCGGGACAGGGGAGGCGATGAGCAGTTCTTC
- many TRBJ2-1 TRBV7-2 CASSLIAESSYNEQFF TGTGCCAGCAGCTTAATAGCGGAAAGCTCCTACAATGAGCAGTTCTTC
TRBD1 - TRBJ2-5 TRBV2 CASSDWGQGQETQYF TGTGCCAGCAGTGATTGGGGACAGGGGCAAGAGACCCAGTACTTC
TRBD1 - TRBJ1-1 TRBV7-8 CASSPDRLNTEAFF TGTGCCAGCAGCCCGGACAGGCTGAACACTGAAGCTTTCTTT
TRBD2 few TRBJ2-1 TRBV7-7 CASSVTSGGADEQFF TGTGCTAGCAGCGTGACTAGCGGGGGCGCGGATGAGCAGTTCTTC
- - TRBJ2-5 TRBV12-3/TRBV12-4 CASSLVGSVQETQYF TGTGCCAGCAGTTTAGTAGGGAGTGTTCAAGAGACCCAGTACTTC
- - TRBJ2-2 TRBV11-2 CASSLRQNTGELFF TGTGCCAGCAGCTTGCGGCAGAACACCGGGGAGCTGTTTTTT
TRBD1 - TRBJ2-3 TRBV2 CASSLWTGGGDTQYF TGTGCCAGCAGTTTGTGGACAGGGGGCGGCGATACGCAGTATTTT
TRBD1 few TRBJ1-4 TRBV12-3/TRBV12-4 CASSTGGMDEKLFF TGTGCCAGCAGTACAGGGGGTATGGACGAAAAACTGTTTTTT
- - TRBJ2-3 TRBV4-1 CASSQEAPGNVADTQYF TGCGCCAGCAGCCAAGAGGCTCCGGGGAATGTAGCAGATACGCAGTATTTT
- - TRBJ1-3 TRBV6-1 CASSEPDDSGNTIYF TGTGCCAGCAGTGAACCGGACGACTCTGGAAACACCATATATTTT
TRBD1 - TRBJ2-7 TRBV7-8 CASSPRQGVRVGSYEQYF TGTGCCAGCAGCCCCCGACAGGGGGTAAGAGTAGGCTCCTACGAGCAGTACTTC
TRBD1 once TRBJ1-6 TRBV7-8 CASRRDSISPLHF TGTGCCAGCAGGCGGGACAGTATTTCACCCCTCCACTTT
- - TRBJ1-2 TRBV7-2 CASSLTGDNYGYTF TGTGCCAGCAGTTTGACGGGAGATAACTATGGCTACACCTTC
- - TRBJ2-1 TRBV28 CASSRQPPRIHNEQFF TGTGCCAGCAGTCGGCAACCCCCAAGGATCCACAATGAGCAGTTCTTC
- few TRBJ1-5 TRBV7-9 CASSLEGRSGGNQPQHF TGTGCCAGCAGCTTAGAGGGCAGGTCGGGTGGCAATCAGCCCCAGCATTTT
- - TRBJ2-2 TRBV20-1 CSARDSTGTGELFF TGCAGTGCTAGAGATAGTACAGGAACCGGGGAGCTGTTTTTT
- - TRBJ2-7 TRBV29-1 CSVATGNYEQYF TGCAGCGTTGCGACAGGTAACTACGAGCAGTACTTC
TRBD2 - TRBJ2-2 TRBV5-5 CASSLTSGGNLITGELFF TGTGCCAGCAGCTTGACTAGCGGGGGGAACCTCATCACCGGGGAGCTGTTTTTT
- once TRBJ2-7 TRBV29-1 CSVAAGSYEQYF TGCAGCGTCGCGGCGGGGTCCTACGAGCAGTACTTC
- few TRBJ2-7 TRBV7-2 CASSLAWEAMSYEQYF TGTGCCAGCAGCTTAGCGTGGGAGGCCATGTCCTACGAGCAGTACTTC
- - TRBJ2-2 TRBV6-2/TRBV6-3 CASRTGHANTGELFF TGTGCCAGCAGGACGGGACACGCGAACACCGGGGAGCTGTTTTTT
TRBD1 - TRBJ1-4 TRBV10-3 CAIRAGTEGEKLFF TGTGCCATCAGAGCCGGGACAGAGGGAGAAAAACTGTTTTTT
- few TRBJ1-5 TRBV12-3/TRBV12-4 CASSFDLEWAQPQHF TGTGCCAGCAGTTTTGATCTAGAGTGGGCTCAGCCCCAGCATTTT
- - TRBJ2-1 TRBV6-2/TRBV6-3 CASRSDSLGSSYNEQFF TGTGCCAGCAGATCGGACAGTTTGGGGAGCTCCTACAATGAGCAGTTCTTC
- few TRBJ1-4 TRBV12-3/TRBV12-4 CASRPQGPREKLFF TGTGCCAGCAGGCCCCAGGGGCCGCGTGAAAAACTGTTTTTT
- many TRBJ1-1 TRBV7-2 CASSLLWDTEAFF TGTGCCAGCAGCTTACTCTGGGACACTGAAGCTTTCTTT
- few TRBJ1-1 TRBV7-2 CASSLGAIDSGEAFF TGTGCCAGCAGCTTAGGGGCGATAGATTCGGGTGAAGCTTTCTTT
- few TRBJ1-4 TRBV4-2 CASSQDRAAERHALGKLFF TGTGCCAGCAGCCAAGATAGGGCCGCCGAACGACACGCCCTGGGGAAACTGTTTTTT